The 2 T cell receptor beta chains listed next were all sequenced from one sample in a study of CD8 T cells in Susac syndrome. RNA totalling roughly 0.5 to 1 ug underwent reverse transcription with random hexamers. TCRdb independently ran MiXCR on the immunoSEQ multiplex PCR reads; one entry per CDR3 protein. The table has 140,000 or so distinct CDR3 sequences, 95% seen once. Sample: CD4+ T cells from PBMCs. These receptors were collected from a human donor with multiple sclerosis.

The gene calls are TRBV20-1 and TRBJ1-1, with 9 bases lining up with TRBD1. The CDR3 loop spans 13 amino acids. With 6 bases clipped from V and 1 base from J, the junction kept 3 bases outside the gene matches. Germline CDR1 and CDR2: DFQATT and SNEGSKA (reference sequence). The chain's CDR3 is CSATDRGNTEAFF. DNA for the CDR3: TGCAGTGCGACGGACAGGGGGAACACTGAAGCTTTCTTT.

This sequence joins TRBV12-3 or TRBV12-4 and TRBJ2-1; 8 bases line up with TRBD1. The CDR3 extends over 16 amino acids. The V segment lost 7 bases and the J segment 6 bases; nucleotides outside the gene matches: 14. The CDR3 DNA reads TGTGCCAGCACTCGAAGACAGGGGACCAACCGCAATGAGCAGTTCTTC. It specifies CASTRRQGTNRNEQFF.